Sequencing of this TCR beta chain was carried out in a study of T cells after yellow fever vaccination. In this sample, this clonotype turned up a few times. TCRdb reanalysed the 5' RACE reads using MiXCR and keeps one entry per CDR3 protein. The data contain 400,000 or so distinct CDR3 sequences, around a tenth of them singletons. The TCR was taken from a man aged 18 to 30 who received the YFV17D yellow fever vaccine. The input for sequencing was PBMCs, taken on the day of the first yellow fever vaccination.

The CDR3: CASSQGGGTGAEKLFF. CDR3 DNA sequence: TGCGCCAGCAGCCAAGGAGGGGGGACAGGGGCTGAAAAACTGTTTTTT. This chain uses TRBV4-1 with TRBJ1-4; TRBD1 aligns across 10 bases. The ends lost 1 base at V and 7 bases at J; junction bases unmatched: 6. The germline CDR1 and CDR2 sequences are MGHRA and YSYEKL. The CDR3 spans 16 residues.